The 21 T cell receptor beta chains given below trace back to one sample, sequenced in a study of shared clonotypes between healthy human individuals. The protocol was immunoSEQ multiplex PCR, while the TCRdb copy is restricted to in-frame clones and leaves out a portion. The table has about 1 million clones, approximately 72% seen once. The specimen sequenced was memory CD4+ T cells sorted from blood. The subset was: CD45RA-negative fraction. Source of these receptors: a man aged 18 to 35 in good health.

The J gene is TRBJ2-2, the V gene TRBV5-1; D is ambiguous. V lost 4 bases, J lost 5 bases, and 12 bases lay in between. Germline assignment: CDR1 SGHRS and CDR2 YFSETQ. The length of the CDR3 is 14 residues. As DNA, the CDR3 is TGCGCCAGCAGCGCTATGCTGGGGACCGGGGAGCTGTTTTTT. The encoded protein is CASSAMLGTGELFF.

Here the CDR3 reads CAWSPLGGPRNTIYF. DNA of the CDR3: TGTGCCTGGAGTCCTCTGGGGGGACCGCGGAACACCATATATTTT. J is TRBJ1-3 and V is TRBV30; a possible D gene is TRBD1 (5 bases). V lost 2 bases to trimming and J lost 7 bases, with 18 bases between them. The germline V gene encodes CDR1 GTSNPN and CDR2 SVGIG (reference sequence). The CDR3 spans 15 residues.

A word on this clone: Other DNA sequences in this sample translate to the same CDR3. This CDR3 reads CASSLGGRETQYF. The CDR3 nucleotides read TGTGCCAGCAGCTTAGGGGGGCGAGAGACCCAGTACTTC. This chain connects TRBV7-2 to TRBJ2-5; TRBD1 might be the D (6 bases). The CDR3 contains 13 residues. Germline V lookup: CDR1 SGHTA, CDR2 FQGNSA. The V end lost 1 base, the J end lost 4 bases, and 7 bases lay between the germline ends.

Written as DNA, the CDR3 is TGTGCCATCAGTTCGACTGGCTACGAGCAGTACTTC. It codes for CAISSTGYEQYF. V is TRBV10-3 and J is TRBJ2-7; D gene ambiguous. V lost 5 bases and J 3 bases, leaving 8 bases between the germline ends. This CDR3 has 12 residues. Per germline, CDR1 ENHRY and CDR2 SYGVKD.

The rearrangement uses TRBV7-3 and TRBJ2-1; D is perhaps TRBD1 (6 bases). Germline V gene lookup returns CDR1 SGHTA and CDR2 FQGTGA. The CDR3 is made up of 15 amino acids. Trimming pared 5 bases from V and 4 bases from J, leaving 15 bases between. CDR3 DNA: TGTGCCAGCAGCACCAGAGACAGGTCTTACAATGAGCAGTTCTTC. It is translated as CASSTRDRSYNEQFF.

This rearrangement joins TRBV27 to TRBJ2-7; 9 nucleotides line up with TRBD1. Germline V gene sequence: CDR1 MNHEY, CDR2 SMNVEV (reference sequence). The CDR3 runs to 15 residues. The V and J ends lost 7 bases and 4 bases, in that order; junction bases with no gene match: 11. This chain's CDR3 is CASNGPGQGRYEQYF. The CDR3 region has the DNA TGTGCCAGCAACGGACCGGGACAGGGACGTTACGAGCAGTACTTC.

The CDR3 DNA is TGTGCCACCAGCAGCTCGACAGGGGGTGAAGCTTTCTTT. It is translated as CATSSSTGGEAFF. The rearrangement joins TRBV15 to TRBJ1-1, with 9 positions matching TRBD1. Germline lookup yields CDR1 LNHNV and CDR2 YYDKDF (reference sequence). Unmatched junction bases numbered 3, after V lost 3 bases and J lost 7 bases. There are 13 residues in the CDR3.

The rearrangement links TRBV7-2 to TRBJ2-5; D may correspond to TRBD1 or TRBD2 (7 bases each). Germline V gene data show CDR1 as SGHTA and CDR2 as FQGNSA. Trimming removed 5 bases at V and 0 bases at J, with 16 bases between. This CDR3 region has 16 residues. The CDR3 protein is CASSPQGRGYQETQYF. The CDR3 DNA reads TGTGCCAGCAGCCCACAGGGGCGGGGGTACCAAGAGACCCAGTACTTC.

The V call is TRBV5-6, the J call TRBJ1-5; the D gene is possibly TRBD1 (5 bases). The CDR3 consists of 16 residues. Germline CDR1 reads SGHDT; CDR2 reads YYEEEE. Trimming removed 0 bases from V and 1 base from J, with 11 bases in between. DNA of the CDR3: TGTGCCAGCAGCTTGGCCGGGGGGTCGAGCAATCAGCCCCAGCATTTT. Residues: CASSLAGGSSNQPQHF. The variable domain in full, with the rest retrieved from reference TRBV5-6 and TRBJ1-5, is DAGVTQSPTHLIKTRGQQVTLRCSPKSGHDTVSWYQQALGQGPQFIFQYYEEEERQRGNFPDRFSGHQFPNYSSELNVNALLLGDSALYLCASSLAGGSSNQPQHFGDGTRLSIL.

The chain is built from TRBV29-1 and TRBJ2-3; 9 positions agree with TRBD2. This CDR3 spans 17 amino acids. Germline V gene lookup returns CDR1 SQVTM and CDR2 ANQGSEA. J was trimmed by 1 base and V by 0 bases; bases with no gene match: 8. In DNA, the CDR3 is TGCAGCGTTGAAGAACAGAGACTAGCGGTCGGCACAGATACGCAGTATTTT. This codes for CSVEEQRLAVGTDTQYF.

The V call is TRBV4-1, the J call TRBJ2-7; no firm D call. V was cut by 1 base and J by 5 bases, with 15 bases left in between. CDR1 MGHRA and CDR2 YSYEKL come from the germline V gene. The CDR3 spans 15 residues. The CDR3 nucleotides read TGCGCCAGCAGCCAAGCCCCCGCGAGGTGGAACGAGCAGTACTTC. Translated: CASSQAPARWNEQYF.

V usage is TRBV18 and J usage is TRBJ2-3; TRBD2 matches at 11 bases. The V and J ends lost 6 bases and 2 bases, in that order; junction bases with no gene match: 7. The CDR3 runs to 16 residues. Germline loops: CDR1 KGHSH, CDR2 LQKENI. CDR3 DNA sequence: TGTGCCAGCTCCCTGACTAGCGGGGCGCTCACAGATACGCAGTATTTT. Translation: CASSLTSGALTDTQYF. The variable domain in full, with the rest retrieved from reference TRBV18 and TRBJ2-3, is NAGVMQNPRHLVRRRGQEARLRCSPMKGHSHVYWYRQLPEEGLKFMVYLQKENIIDESGMPKERFSAEFPKEGPSILRIQQVVRGDSAAYFCASSLTSGALTDTQYFGPGTRLTVL.

Many counts were recorded for this clone. V and J are TRBV5-4 and TRBJ2-5; 7 nucleotides align to TRBD2. Germline values: CDR1 SGHNT, CDR2 YYREEE (reference sequence). The CDR3 is 15 amino acids. V lost 3 bases, J lost 2 bases, and 7 bases stayed unmatched. The CDR3 reads CASSSVGGRQETQYF. In DNA form, the CDR3 reads TGTGCCAGCAGCTCGGTGGGGGGGAGACAAGAGACCCAGTACTTC. Based on the CDR3 plus reference TRBV5-4 and TRBJ2-5, the full variable domain is ETGVTQSPTHLIKTRGQQVTLRCSSQSGHNTVSWYQQALGQGPQFIFQYYREEENGRGNFPPRFSGLQFPNYSSELNVNALELDDSALYLCASSSVGGRQETQYFGPGTRLLVL.

The chain is built from TRBV2 and TRBJ2-7, with 7 bases identical to TRBD1. V lost 8 bases, J lost 0 bases, and 10 bases stayed unmatched. CDR1 SNHLY and CDR2 FYNNEI come from the germline V gene. CDR3 length: 15 residues. In DNA, the CDR3 is TGTGCCAGCCAAAAGGGGGCGGCAATCTCCTACGAGCAGTACTTC. Encoded protein: CASQKGAAISYEQYF.

The gene calls are TRBV10-2 and TRBJ2-3, with D perhaps TRBD1 (6 bases). Trimming shortened V by 3 bases and J by 3 bases, and 13 bases separated the two germline ends. The CDR3 runs to 15 residues. The germline CDR1 and CDR2 sequences are WSHSY and SAAADI. CDR3 nucleotide sequence: TGCGCCAGCAGTGAAGGCAGGGGCGTGACAGATACGCAGTATTTT. Protein: CASSEGRGVTDTQYF.

This chain links TRBV30 with TRBJ1-5, with TRBD1 matching over 10 bases. The germline V gene has CDR1 GTSNPN and CDR2 SVGIG (reference sequence). The CDR3 spans 16 residues. The junction had 11 bases not matched to a gene; V was cut back by 2 bases and J by 7 bases. The CDR3 loop reads CAWSPRDRGGGQPQHF. Here the CDR3 DNA reads TGTGCCTGGAGTCCCAGGGACAGGGGAGGCGGACAGCCCCAGCATTTT.

The chain has TRBV6-1 and TRBJ2-7; D is tentatively TRBD1 or TRBD2 (5 bases each). Between the trimmed V and J ends, which lost 4 bases and 5 bases, there was a span of 18 bases. The germline V gene has CDR1 MNHNS and CDR2 SASEGT. The CDR3 spans 15 residues. CDR3 sequence: CASSVAGAGTDEQYF. The CDR3 coding sequence is TGTGCCAGCAGTGTGGCAGGTGCAGGGACGGACGAGCAGTACTTC.

This chain joins TRBV2 and TRBJ2-4, with 9 nucleotides matching TRBD2. The CDR3 covers 14 residues. J was trimmed by 6 bases and V by 2 bases; bases with no gene match: 2. Germline CDR1 is SNHLY and CDR2 is FYNNEI. CDR3 residues: CASSELAGINIQYF. For the CDR3, the DNA is TGTGCCAGCAGTGAACTAGCGGGGATAAACATTCAGTACTTC.

This clone is a singleton in its sample. The chain links TRBV10-1 to TRBJ2-1; 11 nucleotides match TRBD2. The germline gives CDR1 WNHNN, CDR2 SYGVQD (reference sequence). Unmatched junction bases numbered 1, after V lost 6 bases and J lost 3 bases. This CDR3 has 14 residues. The CDR3 DNA is TGCGCCAGCAGAGGGACTAGCGGCTACAATGAGCAGTTCTTC. Translated, it gives CASRGTSGYNEQFF.

The chain links TRBV5-1 to TRBJ2-7; D unresolved. The CDR3 contains 14 residues. The germline V gene has CDR1 SGHRS and CDR2 YFSETQ. The V end was cut by 5 bases, the J end by 0 bases, with 12 bases between. The CDR3 DNA follows: TGCGCCAGCAGTGCCCAGGCCAGCTCCTACGAGCAGTACTTC. Amino acids: CASSAQASSYEQYF.

Turning to this clone: Other DNA sequences from this sample encode an identical CDR3 as well. This rearrangement joins TRBV18 to TRBJ2-7; D gene ambiguous. Germline lookup yields CDR1 KGHSH and CDR2 LQKENI. This CDR3 comprises 11 residues. V was pared by 4 bases and J by 2 bases, with 3 bases between. In DNA, the CDR3 is TGTGCCAGCTCACTTGCCTACGAGCAGTACTTC. It encodes CASSLAYEQYF.